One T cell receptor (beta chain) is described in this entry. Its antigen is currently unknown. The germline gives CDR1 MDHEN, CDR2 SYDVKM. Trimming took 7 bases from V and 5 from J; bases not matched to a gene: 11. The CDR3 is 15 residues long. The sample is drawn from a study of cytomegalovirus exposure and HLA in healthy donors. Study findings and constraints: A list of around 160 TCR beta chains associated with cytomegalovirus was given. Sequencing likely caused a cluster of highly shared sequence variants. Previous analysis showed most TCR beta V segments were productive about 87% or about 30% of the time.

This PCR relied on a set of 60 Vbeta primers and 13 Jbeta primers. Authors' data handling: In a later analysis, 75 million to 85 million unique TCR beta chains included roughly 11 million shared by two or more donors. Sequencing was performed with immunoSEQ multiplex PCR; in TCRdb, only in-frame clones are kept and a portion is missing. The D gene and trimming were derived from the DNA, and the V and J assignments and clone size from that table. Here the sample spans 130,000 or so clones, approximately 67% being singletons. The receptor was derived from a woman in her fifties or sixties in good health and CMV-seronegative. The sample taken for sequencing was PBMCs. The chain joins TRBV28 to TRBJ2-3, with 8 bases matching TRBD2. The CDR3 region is CASTSGSSGLDTQYF. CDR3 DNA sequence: TGTGCCAGCACCTCGGGATCTAGCGGGTTAGATACGCAGTATTTT. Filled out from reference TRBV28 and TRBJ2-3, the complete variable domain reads DVKVTQSSRYLVKRTGEKVFLECVQDMDHENMFWYRQDPGLGLRLIYFSYDVKMKEKGDIPEGYSVSREKKERFSLILESASTNQTSMYLCASTSGSSGLDTQYFGPGTRLTVL.